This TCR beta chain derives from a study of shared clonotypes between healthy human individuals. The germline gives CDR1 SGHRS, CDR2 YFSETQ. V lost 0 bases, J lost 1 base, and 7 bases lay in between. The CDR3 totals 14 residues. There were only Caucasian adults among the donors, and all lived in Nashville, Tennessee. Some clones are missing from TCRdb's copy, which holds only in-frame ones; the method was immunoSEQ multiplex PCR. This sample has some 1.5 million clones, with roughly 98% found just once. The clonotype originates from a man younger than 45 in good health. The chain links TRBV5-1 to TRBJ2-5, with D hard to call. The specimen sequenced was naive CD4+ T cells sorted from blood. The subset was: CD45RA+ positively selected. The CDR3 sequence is CASSLAPIQETQYF. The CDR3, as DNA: TGCGCCAGCAGCTTGGCACCTATCCAAGAGACCCAGTACTTC.